Listed here are 14 T cell receptor beta chains from one sample, sequenced in a study of CD8+CD57+ T cells in acquired aplastic anemia. Genomic DNA provided the template from which TCR beta VDJ and CDR3 profiles were obtained. TCRdb re-derived calls from the reads in MiXCR, one entry per CDR3 protein. This table has around 170,000 distinct CDR3 sequences, just under 50% appearing once. It was patients with CD8+CD57+ cell expansion by flow cytometry who were chosen for sequencing. Specimen: sorted CD4+, CD8+, or CD8+CD57+ T cells (not recorded which) from PBMCs. Receptor source: a human donor with aplastic anemia.

The chain employs TRBV5-4 and TRBJ2-3; 10 bases agree with TRBD2. Germline CDR1 SGHNT, CDR2 YYREEE (reference sequence). V lost 1 base to trimming and J lost 6 bases; unmatched junction nucleotides: 2. There are 14 residues in the CDR3. The CDR3 nucleotides read TGTGCCAGCAGCTTGTCTAGCGGGAGTGATACGCAGTATTTT. This codes for CASSLSSGSDTQYF.

The V and J genes are TRBV5-1 and TRBJ1-1; D call uncertain. Germline V gives CDR1 SGHRS, CDR2 YFSETQ. There are 12 residues in the CDR3. The V and J ends lost 3 bases and 7 bases respectively, with 10 bases between them. CDR3 bases: TGCGCCAGCAGCTATAAAGGCGGTGAAGCTTTCTTT. It translates to CASSYKGGEAFF.

This clonotype was seen a few times. This chain uses TRBV10-3 with TRBJ1-2; D is perhaps TRBD1 (5 bases). From germline, CDR1 is ENHRY and CDR2 SYGVKD. The CDR3 totals 12 residues. V lost 8 bases to trimming and J lost 4 bases, with 11 bases between them. The CDR3 here is CAISWGTYGYTF. The CDR3 DNA sequence: TGTGCCATCTCTTGGGGGACCTATGGCTACACCTTC.

The CDR3 region has the DNA TGTGCCAGCTGGGACCACCGGATCCATGAGCAGTTCTTC. It translates to CASWDHRIHEQFF. The chain has TRBV2 and TRBJ2-1, with D tentatively TRBD1 or TRBD2 (5 bases each). The CDR3 consists of 13 residues. Germline V gene data show CDR1 as SNHLY and CDR2 as FYNNEI. V lost 8 bases and J 8 bases, leaving 16 bases between the germline ends.

The rearrangement uses TRBV20-1 and TRBJ2-7; unclear D gene. This CDR3 contains 15 residues. The germline CDR1 and CDR2 sequences are DFQATT and SNEGSKA (reference sequence). V was cut by 0 bases and J by 3 bases, with 15 bases left in between. The DNA for the CDR3 is TGCAGTGCTAGAGATATGACTTTCGATTACTACGAGCAGTACTTC. Its protein is CSARDMTFDYYEQYF.

There are many counts of this clonotype. This chain joins TRBV10-3 and TRBJ2-1; maybe TRBD2 (5 bases). This CDR3 contains 17 residues. Germline values: CDR1 ENHRY, CDR2 SYGVKD. Deletions cut 3 bases from V and 5 bases from J, with 20 bases between. CDR3 region: CAISDGGRSFSDNEQFF. CDR3 DNA: TGTGCCATCAGTGATGGAGGCAGATCCTTTTCGGACAATGAGCAGTTCTTC.

The V and J genes are TRBV25-1 and TRBJ2-7; TRBD1 agrees at 9 bases. The CDR3 loop spans 15 amino acids. The trim removed 6 bases at V and 0 bases at J, leaving 6 bases unmatched. CDR1 and CDR2 (germline): MGHDK, SYGVNS. CDR3 in amino acids: CASSLLDRGSYEQYF. As DNA, the CDR3 is TGTGCCAGCAGCCTATTGGACAGGGGCTCCTACGAGCAGTACTTC.

The chain couples TRBV7-3 to TRBJ2-1; 16 bases are a match to TRBD2. The junction had 4 bases not matched to a gene; V was cut back by 2 bases and J by 9 bases. This CDR3 has 16 amino acids. In germline, CDR1 is SGHTA, CDR2 FQGTGA. CDR3 region: CASSLPGLAGGPEQFF. As DNA, the CDR3 is TGTGCCAGCAGCTTACCGGGACTAGCGGGAGGGCCTGAGCAGTTCTTC.

This chain links TRBV24-1 with TRBJ1-5; D remains ambiguous. Trimming shortened V by 6 bases and J by 6 bases, and 17 bases separated the two germline ends. The CDR3 is made up of 15 amino acids. CDR1 and CDR2 from the germline V gene are KGHDR and SFDVKD. CDR3 loop: CATSLRSGGSQPQHF. CDR3 DNA sequence: TGTGCCACCAGTTTGCGGTCAGGAGGCAGTCAGCCCCAGCATTTT.

The V gene is TRBV10-1, the J gene TRBJ2-7; D gene unclear. V shed 9 bases and J shed 3 bases, with 15 bases lying between them. Germline CDR1 WNHNN, CDR2 SYGVQD (reference sequence). The CDR3 runs 13 residues. In DNA, the CDR3 is TGCGCCAGTGGTCGGGTGGCAGGCTACGAGCAGTACTTC. Its protein is CASGRVAGYEQYF.

The chain is built from TRBV11-2 and TRBJ2-2; D is perhaps TRBD1 (6 bases). Germline-derived CDR1 and CDR2 are SGHAT and FQNNGV. This CDR3 contains 17 residues. V shed 6 bases and J shed 2 bases, with 19 bases lying between them. Here the CDR3 DNA reads TGTGCCAGCAGTTACAACCTACAGGGACGTAACACCGGGGAGCTGTTTTTT. Amino acid sequence: CASSYNLQGRNTGELFF.

With regard to this clonotype: A clone one base away is much larger, so this may be a read error. DNA for the CDR3: TGTGCCAGCAGCCAGCCCGGGACAGGAAAAAATCAGCCCCGGCATTTT. This translates into CASSQPGTGKNQPRHF. The V gene is TRBV4-2, the J gene TRBJ1-5; 8 nucleotides line up with TRBD1. This CDR3 is built from 16 residues. Germline lookup yields CDR1 LGHNA and CDR2 YNFKEQ.

V gene TRBV20-1 combines with J gene TRBJ1-1; 11 bases line up with TRBD1. V lost 5 bases to trimming and J lost 3 bases; unmatched junction nucleotides: 8. This CDR3 contains 15 residues. Germline assignment: CDR1 DFQATT and CDR2 SNEGSKA (reference sequence). This CDR3 reads CSARSPGQGDTEAFF. In DNA, the CDR3 is TGCAGTGCTCGGTCGCCGGGACAGGGGGACACTGAAGCTTTCTTT.

The chain links TRBV10-3 to TRBJ2-1, with 7 bases aligning to TRBD2. CDR3 length: 17 residues. With 2 bases clipped from V and 0 bases from J, the junction kept 7 bases outside the gene matches. The V gene's germline CDR1 is ENHRY and CDR2 SYGVKD. The CDR3 DNA reads as TGTGCCATCAGTGAGATTTCTAGCGGACGCTCCTACAATGAGCAGTTCTTC. Its translation: CAISEISSGRSYNEQFF.